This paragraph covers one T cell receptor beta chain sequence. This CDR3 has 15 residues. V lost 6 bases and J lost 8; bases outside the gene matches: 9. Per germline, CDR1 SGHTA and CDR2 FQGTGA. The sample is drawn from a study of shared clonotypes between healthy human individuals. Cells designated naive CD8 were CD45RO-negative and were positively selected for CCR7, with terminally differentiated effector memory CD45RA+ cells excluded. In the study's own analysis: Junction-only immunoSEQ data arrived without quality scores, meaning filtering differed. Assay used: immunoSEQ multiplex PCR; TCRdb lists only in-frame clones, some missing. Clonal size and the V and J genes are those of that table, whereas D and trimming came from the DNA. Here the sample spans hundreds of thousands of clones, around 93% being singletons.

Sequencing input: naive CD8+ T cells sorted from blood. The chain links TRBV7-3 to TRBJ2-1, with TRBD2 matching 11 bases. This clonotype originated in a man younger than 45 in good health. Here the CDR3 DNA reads TGTGCCAGCAGTCCAATAGCGGGAGGGCCCCATGAGCAGTTCTTC. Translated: CASSPIAGGPHEQFF.